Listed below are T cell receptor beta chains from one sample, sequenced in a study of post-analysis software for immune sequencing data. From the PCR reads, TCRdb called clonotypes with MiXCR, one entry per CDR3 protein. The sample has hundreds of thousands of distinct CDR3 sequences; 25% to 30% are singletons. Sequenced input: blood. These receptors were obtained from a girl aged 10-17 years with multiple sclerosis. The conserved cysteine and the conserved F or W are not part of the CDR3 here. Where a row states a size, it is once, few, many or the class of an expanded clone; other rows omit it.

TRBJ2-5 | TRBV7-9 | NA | ASTLGGSGVGETQY
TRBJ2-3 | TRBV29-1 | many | SLRGHNTDTQY
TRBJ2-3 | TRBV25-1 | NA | ASSELWGTARDTQY
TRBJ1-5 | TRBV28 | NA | ASNPPGYSNQPQH
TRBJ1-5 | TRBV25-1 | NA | ASSYGSFQH
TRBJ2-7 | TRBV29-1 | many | SVESRPGAGEQY
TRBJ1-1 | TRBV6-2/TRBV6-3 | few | ASSYRDRRGPEAF
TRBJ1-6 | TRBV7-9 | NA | ASSRHHLGTDSPLH
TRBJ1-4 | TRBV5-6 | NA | ASSLAGYGDEKLF
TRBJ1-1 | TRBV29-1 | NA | SVAGTGGPEAF
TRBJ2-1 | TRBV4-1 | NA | ASSQPQYNEQF
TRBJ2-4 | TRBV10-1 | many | ASSTGIKNIQY
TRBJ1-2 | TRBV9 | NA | ASSEAPTAEWGYT
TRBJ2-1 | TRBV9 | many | ASSVAVSGEQF
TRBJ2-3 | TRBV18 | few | ASSPPDGAVTDTQY
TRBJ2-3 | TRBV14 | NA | VSSHGLAATDTQY
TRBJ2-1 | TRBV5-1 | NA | ASSLGGVTYNEQF
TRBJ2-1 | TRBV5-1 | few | ASSRTSGGREQF
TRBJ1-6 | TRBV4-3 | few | ASSQDTLTPLH
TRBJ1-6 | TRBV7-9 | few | ASSLGPQLESPLH
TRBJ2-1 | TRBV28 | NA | ASRSGLLPSNEQF
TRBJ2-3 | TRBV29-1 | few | SCHGQGQVQY
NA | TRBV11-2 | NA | ASSSTDCEQY
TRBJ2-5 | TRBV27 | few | ASSPQRGWTQY
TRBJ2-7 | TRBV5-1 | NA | ASSSRLADYEQY
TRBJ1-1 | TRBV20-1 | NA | SARDVGTVSMNTEAF
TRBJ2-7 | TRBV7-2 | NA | ASSVTGVREQY
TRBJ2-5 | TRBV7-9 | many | ASSSRRLAGGPGTQY
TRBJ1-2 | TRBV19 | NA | ASGRTKSDNYGYT
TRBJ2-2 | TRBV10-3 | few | AISASVGTGELF
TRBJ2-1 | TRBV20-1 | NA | SARGPASPNEQF
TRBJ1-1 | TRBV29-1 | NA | SGSRLGGTVNTEAF
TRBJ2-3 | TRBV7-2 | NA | ASSLDAGGAPDTQY
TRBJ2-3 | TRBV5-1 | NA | ASSWGGISTDTQY
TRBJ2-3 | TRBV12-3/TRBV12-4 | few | ASTPYGYASTDTQY
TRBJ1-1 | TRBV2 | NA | ASSEAIVGYTEAF
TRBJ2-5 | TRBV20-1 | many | SATRTAQETQY
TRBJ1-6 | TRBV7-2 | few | ASSSEGQGRVNSPLH
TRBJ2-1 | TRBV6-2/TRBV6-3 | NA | ASSRLARIPYNEQF
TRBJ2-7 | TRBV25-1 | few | ASSEPPTYEQY
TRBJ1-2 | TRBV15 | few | ATSRGGTGAPNYGYT
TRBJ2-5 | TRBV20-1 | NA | SANQGVHNEQY
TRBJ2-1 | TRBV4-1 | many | ASSHPGTADRNEQF
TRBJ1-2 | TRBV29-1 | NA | SGGEGKHGYT
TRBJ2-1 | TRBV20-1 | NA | SASSGRSYEQF